The entry that follows covers one T cell receptor (beta chain) sequence. A read error is possible here, since a much larger clone lies one base away. Stated time point: patch test 3, about 24 weeks after DPC sensitization. Treatment denoted: therapeutic diphenylcyclopropenone sensitization with weekly scalp DPC. Deletions cut 6 bases from V and 2 bases from J, with 17 bases between. The CDR3 loop spans 15 amino acids. Looked up from germline, CDR1 is SGHRS and CDR2 is YFSETQ. This sample stems from a study of human T cells and chemical hapten exposure. Study context: Sensitization used 2% DPC on around 2 cm by around 2 cm upper inner arm skin. Across samples, TCR yields varied, mostly owing to small differences in pooled library volumes.

In TCRdb, the RACE reads were re-called with MiXCR into one record per CDR3 protein. The table includes tens of thousands of distinct CDR3 sequences, around 10% detected once. The sample was whole blood, taken in connection with sensitization to the hapten diphenylcyclopropenone (DPC). The receptor comes from a woman aged 50 to 60 with alopecia areata. Some clones in this sample may be carry-over from other donors' samples. This rearrangement joins TRBV5-1 to TRBJ1-2, with a possible D match to TRBD1 (5 bases). DNA for the CDR3: TGCGCCAGCAACCGGGGACCGCCGTCGAACTATGGCTACACCTTC. Encoded protein: CASNRGPPSNYGYTF.